A selection of T cell receptor beta chains follows, all from one sample in a study of shared clonotypes between healthy human individuals. Libraries were prepared by immunoSEQ multiplex PCR; TCRdb keeps only in-frame clonotypes and omits some of them. Here the sample spans under 1,100,000 clones, 78% being singletons. The specimen was memory CD4+ T cells from PBMCs. The receptors here all came from a man aged 18 to 30 in good health. Some clones in this sample may be carry-over from other donors' samples. CDR3s include the opening cysteine and the closing phenylalanine or tryptophan. A D gene is named only where the DNA matches it firmly. Not all rows give a size; the values are once, few, many and, for expanded clones, a class.

CDR3	DNA	size	V	D	J
CAGRGTVSGTPGGTQYF	TGTGCCGGCAGAGGGACAGTAAGCGGGACCCCGGGGGGGACCCAGTACTTC	NA	TRBV28	NA	TRBJ2-5
CASSPRLLAGGSGANVLTF	TGTGCCAGCAGCCCACGCCTACTAGCGGGGGGCTCTGGGGCCAACGTCCTGACTTTC	NA	TRBV7-2	TRBD2	TRBJ2-6
CASSLLGWVGAGQETQYF	TGTGCCAGCAGTTTATTAGGTTGGGTGGGGGCAGGGCAAGAGACCCAGTACTTC	NA	TRBV27	NA	TRBJ2-5
CSASQGSEQYF	TGCAGTGCTAGCCAGGGAAGCGAGCAGTACTTC	NA	TRBV20-1	NA	TRBJ2-7
CASSSIRQGRFDEQYF	TGTGCCAGCAGCTCCATCCGACAGGGGAGGTTCGACGAGCAGTACTTC	NA	TRBV11-2	TRBD1	TRBJ2-7
CASSEPPNYEQYF	TGTGCCAGCAGTGAACCGCCAAATTACGAGCAGTACTTC	NA	TRBV6-1	NA	TRBJ2-7
CASSLRAPTWSSNSGANVLTF	TGCGCCAGCAGCCTTCGGGCCCCGACGTGGAGCTCAAACTCTGGGGCCAACGTCCTGACTTTC	once	TRBV4-1	NA	TRBJ2-6
CASSPRGSHTGELFF	TGTGCCAGCTCACCTCGGGGGAGTCACACCGGGGAGCTGTTTTTT	NA	TRBV18	NA	TRBJ2-2
CASSLAPGASTDTQYF	TGCGCCAGCAGCTTGGCCCCGGGAGCCAGCACAGATACGCAGTATTTT	NA	TRBV5-1	NA	TRBJ2-3
CASSQVGSEGASDTIYF	TGTGCCAGCAGCCAAGTAGGTAGTGAGGGGGCAAGCGACACCATATATTTT	NA	TRBV4-2	TRBD1	TRBJ1-3
CASSLSGGQETQYF	TGTGCCAGCAGCCTGTCCGGGGGGCAAGAGACCCAGTACTTC	once	TRBV5-6	TRBD2	TRBJ2-5
CASSIRTSRLSGANVLTF	TGTGCCAGCAGCATCCGGACATCTAGGCTCTCTGGGGCCAACGTCCTGACTTTC	NA	TRBV7-2	NA	TRBJ2-6
CASSPSWSTDTQYF	TGCGCCAGCAGCCCGAGTTGGAGCACAGATACGCAGTATTTT	NA	TRBV5-1	NA	TRBJ2-3
CARSVRTSEYEQYF	TGTGCCAGAAGCGTAAGGACTAGCGAGTACGAGCAGTACTTC	few	TRBV21-1	NA	TRBJ2-7
CARRVGGRAGTGELFF	TGTGCCCGCCGGGTGGGCGGGAGGGCCGGCACCGGGGAGCTGTTTTTT	NA	TRBV30	TRBD2	TRBJ2-2
CASSLKRSPYEQYF	TGTGCCAGCAGCTTAAAACGCAGCCCCTACGAGCAGTACTTC	NA	TRBV5-4	NA	TRBJ2-7
CASSPSYNEQFF	TGTGCCAGCAGTCCTAGCTACAATGAGCAGTTCTTC	NA	TRBV6-6	NA	TRBJ2-1
CASSADRGRTDTQYF	TGCGCCAGCAGCGCGGACAGGGGGCGTACAGATACGCAGTATTTT	NA	TRBV4-3	TRBD1	TRBJ2-3
CASSEGRVTGGWNEQFF	TGTGCCAGCAGTGAAGGTAGAGTTACAGGGGGTTGGAATGAGCAGTTCTTC	NA	TRBV6-1	TRBD1	TRBJ2-1
CASRPGGGPSYF	TGTGCCAGCAGACCGGGGGGGGGTCCCTCGTACTTC	NA	TRBV6-6	TRBD2	TRBJ2-5
CASSPGTGINYGYTF	TGTGCCAGCAGCCCCGGGACAGGGATTAACTATGGCTACACCTTC	NA	TRBV5-4	TRBD1	TRBJ1-2
CASSLGGTRTNEKLFF	TGTGCCAGCAGCTTGGGTGGGACGAGAACTAATGAAAAACTGTTTTTT	NA	TRBV5-4	NA	TRBJ1-4
CSVVTSGGVAETQYF	TGCAGCGTCGTGACTAGCGGCGGAGTAGCGGAGACCCAGTACTTC	NA	TRBV29-1	TRBD2	TRBJ2-5
CASSPEWGLGNIQYF	TGTGCCAGCAGCCCGGAGTGGGGGTTAGGAAACATTCAGTACTTC	NA	TRBV5-8	NA	TRBJ2-4
CASGNWDTQYF	TGTGCCAGTGGGAATTGGGATACGCAGTATTTT	NA	TRBV19	NA	TRBJ2-3
CASSLGAGGADTQYF	TGCGCCAGCAGCTTGGGCGCAGGGGGAGCAGATACGCAGTATTTT	NA	TRBV5-1	TRBD1	TRBJ2-3
CASSQQASGTSLFF	TGTGCCAGCAGCCAACAGGCTTCCGGGACTAGTCTGTTCTTC	NA	TRBV14	TRBD2	TRBJ2-1
CASSVEGLYGYTF	TGTGCCAGCAGCGTGGAGGGCCTCTATGGCTACACCTTC	once	TRBV7-9	NA	TRBJ1-2
CASSAWIKQFF	TGTGCCAGCAGCGCCTGGATAAAGCAGTTCTTC	NA	TRBV7-9	NA	TRBJ2-1
CAWNPGFEKLFF	TGTGCCTGGAACCCCGGTTTTGAGAAACTGTTTTTT	NA	TRBV30	NA	TRBJ1-4
CASSSPGGGGGYTF	TGTGCCAGCAGTTCACCGGGAGGTGGAGGTGGCTACACCTTC	few	TRBV28	NA	TRBJ1-2
CASSFTRDPTGELFF	TGTGCCAGTAGTTTTACCCGGGACCCCACCGGGGAGCTGTTTTTT	NA	TRBV19	NA	TRBJ2-2
CASSSGPAGNTEAFF	TGTGCCAGCAGCTCGGGCCCGGCTGGGAACACTGAAGCTTTCTTT	NA	TRBV7-2	NA	TRBJ1-1
CASSLGSTTEAFF	TGCGCCAGCAGCTTGGGTTCTACAACTGAAGCTTTCTTT	once	TRBV5-1	NA	TRBJ1-1
CASSDTFSAGGYTF	TGTGCCAGCAGTGACACCTTCTCAGCTGGTGGCTACACCTTC	NA	TRBV6-4	NA	TRBJ1-2
CASSSSPTIYF	TGTGCCAGCAGTTCGTCCCCCACCATATATTTT	few	TRBV7-2	NA	TRBJ1-3
CASSLVGGQETQYF	TGTGCCAGCAGCTTGGTGGGGGGACAAGAGACCCAGTACTTC	NA	TRBV7-6	NA	TRBJ2-5
CAWSSRGGSQHF	TGTGCCTGGAGTTCACGGGGAGGGTCCCAGCATTTT	once	TRBV30	NA	TRBJ1-5
CASSKQGNQPQHF	TGTGCCAGCAGCAAACAGGGAAATCAGCCCCAGCATTTT	NA	TRBV11-1	NA	TRBJ1-5
CASSLRTGNPKQYF	TGTGCCAGCAGTTTAAGGACAGGCAACCCTAAGCAGTACTTC	NA	TRBV6-5	TRBD1	TRBJ2-7
CIFSRGTEAFF	TGCATCTTTAGTAGGGGCACTGAAGCTTTCTTT	NA	TRBV29-1	NA	TRBJ1-1
CASSLSRTDGYTF	TGTGCCAGCAGTTTATCAAGGACCGATGGCTACACCTTC	few	TRBV27	NA	TRBJ1-2
CSALLGETQYF	TGCAGTGCCCTCCTAGGGGAGACCCAGTACTTC	NA	TRBV20-1	NA	TRBJ2-5
CSADPLSGLRTHEQYF	TGCAGCGCCGACCCCCTATCTGGACTACGAACGCACGAGCAGTACTTC	NA	TRBV29-1	NA	TRBJ2-7
CASSQDVGSGNTIYF	TGTGCCAGCAGCCAAGATGTGGGTTCTGGAAACACCATATATTTT	NA	TRBV4-2	NA	TRBJ1-3
CASSPLTGPGNTIYF	TGCGCCAGCAGCCCCCTAACAGGGCCTGGAAACACCATATATTTT	NA	TRBV4-3	NA	TRBJ1-3